The clone carrying this T cell receptor (beta chain) has only a few counts. Its antigen remains unidentified. Together with a sample-barcoded 5' primer, a J-beta primer mix was included in a second PCR lasting about 7 to 11 cycles. A tag from a template-switch adaptor with 12 random nucleotides marked each cDNA molecule. TCRdb analysed the 5' RACE reads with MiXCR anew, one entry per CDR3 protein. The sample carries about 630,000 distinct CDR3 sequences, around a fifth recorded once. This sample is part of a study of blood T cells in healthy people across ages. Regarding the study as a whole: When set beside aged donors, long-lived donors presented more naive CD4+ cells and higher diversity. Per-million-T-cell TCR beta diversity fell roughly linearly with age.

It was around 10 milliliters of peripheral blood that were drawn from each donor. Germline trimming cut 5 bases from V and 4 bases from J; bases unmatched to any gene: 14. Germline CDR1 reads MDHEN; CDR2 reads SYDVKM. The CDR3 loop spans 20 amino acids. The specimen was blood. This TCR came from a man aged 65 to 79 in good health. V gene TRBV28 combines with J gene TRBJ2-2; TRBD2 matches 15 bases. The CDR3 loop reads CASSHLISWTSGRGTGELFF. In DNA form, the CDR3 reads TGTGCCAGCAGTCACCTAATCTCTTGGACTAGCGGGAGGGGCACCGGGGAGCTGTTTTTT. Full variable domain (rest looked up from reference TRBV28 and TRBJ2-2): DVKVTQSSRYLVKRTGEKVFLECVQDMDHENMFWYRQDPGLGLRLIYFSYDVKMKEKGDIPEGYSVSREKKERFSLILESASTNQTSMYLCASSHLISWTSGRGTGELFFGEGSRLTVL.